The 5 T cell receptor beta chains below were found in one sample sequenced in a study of blood T cell repertoires in COVID-19 (dated by TCRdb to the early 2020s). Library generation was performed with the immunoSEQ multiplex PCR assay. TCRdb mirrors the immuneACCESS table, restricted to in-frame sequences. Some clones are absent from its copies; in checked studies, under half trace to an unresolved V gene, and the reason for the others is unknown. This sample gives about 190,000 clones in total; over 75% of them show up just once. Clones ranked in the top ten supply 2.5% to 3.5% of the sample. Sequences were obtained from peripheral blood. The origin of the receptors is a woman aged 80 or over with active or convalescent COVID-19.

The chain carries TRBV4-1 and TRBJ1-2; 11 nucleotides match TRBD1. CDR1 MGHRA and CDR2 YSYEKL come from the germline V gene. The CDR3 contains 17 residues. V shed 0 bases and J 5 bases; nucleotides not matched to a gene: 8. The CDR3 reads CASSQELRTGGLYGYTF. The CDR3 coding sequence is TGCGCCAGCAGCCAAGAATTGAGGACAGGGGGCTTATATGGCTACACCTTC.

This chain joins TRBV10-3 and TRBJ1-3; possibly TRBD1 for D (6 bases). The CDR3 sequence is 14 residues long. Trimming removed 2 bases at V and 3 bases at J, with 8 bases between. Germline CDR1 reads ENHRY; CDR2 reads SYGVKD. The CDR3 sequence is CAISEPGVGNTIYF. The DNA for the CDR3 is TGTGCCATCAGTGAGCCAGGGGTTGGAAACACCATATATTTT.

This clone was detected only once. This rearrangement joins TRBV7-9 to TRBJ1-1, with 8 bases lining up with TRBD1. The V segment lost 5 bases and the J segment 5 bases; nucleotides outside the gene matches: 4. The V gene's germline CDR1 is SEHNR and CDR2 FQNEAQ (reference sequence). The CDR3 has 13 residues. CDR3 sequence reads: CASSKQGDTEAFF. DNA of the CDR3: TGTGCCAGCAGCAAACAGGGGGATACTGAAGCTTTCTTT.

The chain carries TRBV7-6 and TRBJ2-7; possible D gene TRBD2, 6 bases. Germline V gene lookup returns CDR1 SGHVS and CDR2 FNYEAQ. V lost 4 bases, J lost 2 bases, and 12 bases lay in between. CDR3 length: 14 amino acids. The CDR3 here is CASSSRTGAYEQYF. The CDR3 DNA reads as TGTGCCAGCAGCTCTAGGACGGGGGCCTACGAGCAGTACTTC.

This clone was recorded a few times. Compared with germline, one end of the junction differs, possibly owing to a read error. The chain employs TRBV4-1 and TRBJ1-2; 7 bases line up with TRBD1. This CDR3 spans 13 amino acids. Germline V CDR1 and CDR2: MGHRA, YSYEKL. The CDR3 sequence: CASSQGVDREHLF. In DNA, the CDR3 is TGCGCCAGCAGCCAAGGAGTCGACAGGGAACATCTCTTC.